Following are 4 T cell receptor beta chains from one sample sequenced in a study of vaccination and CD4 T cells after COVID-19. No cognate antigen is known for these TCRs. The study sequenced cultured CD4+ T cell DNA using the Oncomine TCR Beta short-read assay. Each CDR3 protein gets one entry after TCRdb re-called the PCR reads with MiXCR. The top ten hold 20% to 25% of the sample, which has roughly 23,000 distinct CDR3 sequences, about 67% seen once. Treatment reported: roughly 10-day PBMC culture with coronavirus spike peptide pools or control peptides (ViraFEST assay). The source material was CD4+ T cells from blood, cultured in vitro, sampled after SARS-CoV-2 vaccination. Receptor source: a human donor who received a COVID-19 vaccine.

This clonotype was observed a single time. The CDR3 reads CASSFPSGDYGYTF. DNA for the CDR3: TGTGCCAGCAGCTTTCCTTCAGGGGACTATGGCTACACCTTC. V is TRBV5-4 and J is TRBJ1-2; possible D gene TRBD1, 6 bases. The CDR3 covers 14 residues. Germline assignment: CDR1 SGHNT and CDR2 YYREEE (reference sequence). The V and J ends lost 2 bases and 3 bases respectively, with 11 bases between them.

This clonotype has only one observation. The CDR3, as DNA: TGTGCCAGTAGTGGGACCGGTGGGATAGGGCATCAGCCCCAGCATTTT. Its protein product is CASSGTGGIGHQPQHF. The rearrangement links TRBV19 to TRBJ1-5; tentatively, D is TRBD1 (5 bases). Looked up from germline, CDR1 is LNHDA and CDR2 is SQIVND (reference sequence). Trimming shortened V by 5 bases and J by 5 bases, and 19 bases separated the two germline ends. CDR3 size: 16 residues.

About this clonotype itself: One end of the junction is discordant with germline, which a read error may explain. The chain has TRBV6-5 and TRBJ1-6, with D perhaps TRBD1 (5 bases). From germline, CDR1 is MNHEY and CDR2 SVGAGI. CDR3 length: 17 residues. The CDR3 sequence is CATSYGAGGSYNSPLHF. The CDR3 bases are TGTGCCACCAGTTACGGGGCCGGGGGGTCCTATAATTCACCCCTCCACTTT.

The chain couples TRBV6-1 to TRBJ2-5; tentatively, D is TRBD1 or TRBD2 (5 bases each). V dropped 3 bases and J dropped 1 base, with 9 bases sitting between them. The CDR3 length is 14 residues. In germline, CDR1 is MNHNS, CDR2 SASEGT. CDR3 DNA sequence: TGTGCCAGCAGTGAGAGGGACCTCCAAGAGACCCAGTACTTC. Protein: CASSERDLQETQYF.